A single sample gave rise to the 14 T cell receptor beta chains below, sequenced in a study of shared clonotypes between healthy human individuals. Sequenced by immunoSEQ multiplex PCR; TCRdb stores in-frame clones only, minus some. The sample has about half a million clones, more than 65% seen once; the top ten hold 10% to 15%. The sequencing sample was made of PBMCs. The receptors were sampled from a woman aged 40 to 49 in good health. Some clones in this sample may be carry-over from other donors' samples.

The V call is TRBV6-5, the J call TRBJ2-1; 10 bases are a match to TRBD1. This CDR3 comprises 11 residues. Trimming at V came to 5 bases and at J to 15 bases, leaving 4 bases not matched to a gene. Looked up from germline, CDR1 is MNHEY and CDR2 is SVGAGI. The DNA for the CDR3 is TGTGCCAGCAGTCCCGGGACAGGGGTGTTCTTC. Its translation is CASSPGTGVFF.

The chain employs TRBV18 and TRBJ2-3; D perhaps matches TRBD2 (5 bases). The germline V gene has CDR1 KGHSH and CDR2 LQKENI. The CDR3 covers 16 residues. The ends were cut back, 3 bases at V and 0 bases at J, with 13 bases in the middle. The CDR3, as DNA: TGTGCCAGCTCACCCGGGCGAGCGGCTAGCACAGATACGCAGTATTTT. Its translation: CASSPGRAASTDTQYF.

This clone was observed a single time. V is TRBV20-1 and J is TRBJ1-2; D not certain. Trimming took off 4 bases at V and 12 bases at J, with 15 bases between the two ends. CDR1 is DFQATT, CDR2 SNEGSKA, per germline (reference sequence). This CDR3 contains 11 residues. The CDR3, as DNA: TGCAGTGCTACAGAAAGGGCTTGGAACACCTTC. Protein: CSATERAWNTF.

The genes are TRBV2 and TRBJ1-4; TRBD1 matches at 10 bases. From germline, CDR1 is SNHLY and CDR2 FYNNEI. Losses at the gene ends were 1 base for V and 7 bases for J; bases not matched to a gene: 3. The CDR3 covers 15 residues. CDR3 protein: CASSEERTGGEKLFF. For the CDR3, the DNA is TGTGCCAGCAGTGAAGAGAGGACAGGGGGTGAAAAACTGTTTTTT.

The V call is TRBV19, the J call TRBJ1-3; TRBD1 aligns across 9 bases. Looked up from germline, CDR1 is LNHDA and CDR2 is SQIVND (reference sequence). V lost 5 bases to trimming and J lost 3 bases; unmatched junction nucleotides: 8. This CDR3 comprises 16 residues. Written as DNA, the CDR3 is TGTGCCAGTAGTCCGCTAACAGGGGGCGGTGGAAACACCATATATTTT. Amino acids: CASSPLTGGGGNTIYF.

The chain employs TRBV2 and TRBJ1-4; TRBD1 aligns across 7 bases. CDR3 size: 14 residues. V trimming: 6 bases; J trimming: 8 bases; junction bases outside the gene matches: 9. Germline CDR1 is SNHLY and CDR2 is FYNNEI. The CDR3 DNA is TGTGCCAGCAGCGAACACAGGGGTGGGGAAAAACTGTTTTTT. Protein sequence: CASSEHRGGEKLFF.

CDR3 residues: CASSQARSNEQFF. The CDR3, as DNA: TGCGCCAGCAGCCAAGCAAGGTCGAATGAGCAGTTCTTC. V gene TRBV4-3 combines with J gene TRBJ2-1; D is undetermined. The CDR3 has 13 amino acids. V shed 1 base and J shed 7 bases, with 8 bases lying between them. The V gene's germline CDR1 is LGHNA and CDR2 YSLEER.

The V and J genes are TRBV7-3 and TRBJ2-2; D is unresolved. CDR3 length: 13 amino acids. Germline CDR1 reads SGHTA; CDR2 reads FQGTGA. V was cut by 1 base and J by 7 bases, with 7 bases left in between. CDR3 nucleotide sequence: TGTGCCAGCAGCTTAAGCACTGACGGGGAGCTGTTTTTT. It yields the protein CASSLSTDGELFF.

The chain uses TRBV29-1 and TRBJ1-1; D unclear. The CDR3 sequence is 11 residues long. Germline CDR1 and CDR2: SQVTM and ANQGSEA. V was pared by 5 bases and J by 7 bases, with 11 bases between. The CDR3, as DNA: TGCAGCGTTAGAGAGTTAAATGAAGCTTTCTTT. This encodes CSVRELNEAFF.

The V and J genes are TRBV5-1 and TRBJ2-7, with TRBD1 matching over 8 bases. The junction had 7 bases not matched to a gene; V was cut back by 7 bases and J by 1 base. Looked up from germline, CDR1 is SGHRS and CDR2 is YFSETQ. The CDR3 length is 14 residues. Here the CDR3 reads CASFQRDRSYEQYF. CDR3 DNA sequence: TGCGCCAGCTTCCAAAGGGACAGGTCCTACGAGCAGTACTTC.

This chain links TRBV2 with TRBJ2-5, with a possible D match to TRBD1 (5 bases). The CDR3 spans 14 residues. CDR1 and CDR2 from the germline V gene are SNHLY and FYNNEI. With 7 bases removed from V and 4 bases from J, the gap between germline ends came to 16 bases. The DNA of the CDR3 is TGTGCCAGCACGGGTCAGGGTAGAGGAGAGACCCAGTACTTC. It translates to CASTGQGRGETQYF.

This chain links TRBV6-1 with TRBJ2-7; 11 bases are shared with TRBD1. The trim removed 4 bases at V and 0 bases at J, leaving 2 bases unmatched. CDR1 MNHNS and CDR2 SASEGT come from the germline V gene. There are 15 residues in the CDR3. The CDR3 reads CASSGGTGGSYEQYF. The DNA of the CDR3 is TGTGCCAGCAGTGGAGGGACAGGGGGCTCCTACGAGCAGTACTTC.

This sequence joins TRBV5-1 and TRBJ2-1; no clear D. CDR3 length: 13 residues. Germline CDR1 SGHRS, CDR2 YFSETQ. The V end lost 2 bases, the J end lost 7 bases, and 10 bases lay between the germline ends. The CDR3 loop is CASSLALGNEQFF. The CDR3 DNA reads TGCGCCAGCAGCTTAGCGCTGGGGAATGAGCAGTTCTTC.

V gene TRBV4-2 combines with J gene TRBJ2-1; 10 nucleotides agree with TRBD2. CDR1 and CDR2 from the germline V gene are LGHNA and YNFKEQ. The CDR3 is 15 residues long. The J segment lost 5 bases and the V segment lost 4 bases, leaving 5 bases of the junction unmatched. CDR3 nucleotide sequence: TGTGCCAGCAGCCTCCGACTAGCGGGTAACAATGAGCAGTTCTTC. This sequence encodes CASSLRLAGNNEQFF.